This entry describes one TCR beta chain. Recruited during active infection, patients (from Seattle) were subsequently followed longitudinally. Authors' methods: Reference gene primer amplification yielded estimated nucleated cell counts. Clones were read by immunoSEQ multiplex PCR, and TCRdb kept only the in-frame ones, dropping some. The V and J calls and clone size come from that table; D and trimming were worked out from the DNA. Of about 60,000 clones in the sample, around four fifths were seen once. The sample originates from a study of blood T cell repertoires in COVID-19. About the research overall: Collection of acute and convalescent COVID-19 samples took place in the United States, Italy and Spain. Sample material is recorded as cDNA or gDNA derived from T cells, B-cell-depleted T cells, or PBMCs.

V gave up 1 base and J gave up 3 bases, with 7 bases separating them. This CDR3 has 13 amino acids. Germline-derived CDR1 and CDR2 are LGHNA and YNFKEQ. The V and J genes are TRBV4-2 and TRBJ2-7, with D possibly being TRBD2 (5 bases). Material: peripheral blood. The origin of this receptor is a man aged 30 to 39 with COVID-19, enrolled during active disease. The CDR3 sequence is CASSQGEFYEQYF. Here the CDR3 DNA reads TGTGCCAGCAGCCAAGGGGAGTTCTACGAGCAGTACTTC.